This T cell receptor (beta chain) was found in a study of shared clonotypes between healthy human individuals. On the study more broadly: The study enrolled two women and three men aged 18 to 49.

Concerning this clone: Antigen specificity is unknown.

Study observations and caveats: Donor clonotype sharing was expected to depend on sequencing depth.

In the naive CD8 group, cells lacked CD45RO and were positively selected for CCR7, so terminally differentiated effector memory CD45RA+ cells were left out. 200 to 250 ng DNA, 30,000 to 35,000 T cell genomes, went into each sorted-subset replicate PCR. Source study methods: Filtering differed since immunoSEQ provided only junctions, with no quality scores. This table comes from immunoSEQ multiplex PCR, and its TCRdb copy is limited to in-frame clones, with some not included. The V and J calls and clone size are taken from that table; D and trimming were inferred from the DNA. The profile shows around 1.9 million clones, about 93% of them singletons. The CDR3 sequence is 14 residues long. Germline V gives CDR1 SGHDT, CDR2 YYEEEE. Trimming removed 1 base from V and 4 bases from J, with 9 bases in between.

The sample was naive CD8+ T cells from PBMCs. This clonotype originated in a man younger than 30 in good health. Some clones in this sample may be carry-over from other donors' samples. The chain recombines TRBV5-6 with TRBJ1-5; D uncertain. The CDR3 here is CASSLRSGNQPQHF. CDR3 sequence (DNA): TGTGCCAGCAGCTTGAGGTCGGGGAATCAGCCCCAGCATTTT. Full variable domain (remainder filled in from reference TRBV5-6 and TRBJ1-5): DAGVTQSPTHLIKTRGQQVTLRCSPKSGHDTVSWYQQALGQGPQFIFQYYEEEERQRGNFPDRFSGHQFPNYSSELNVNALLLGDSALYLCASSLRSGNQPQHFGDGTRLSIL.